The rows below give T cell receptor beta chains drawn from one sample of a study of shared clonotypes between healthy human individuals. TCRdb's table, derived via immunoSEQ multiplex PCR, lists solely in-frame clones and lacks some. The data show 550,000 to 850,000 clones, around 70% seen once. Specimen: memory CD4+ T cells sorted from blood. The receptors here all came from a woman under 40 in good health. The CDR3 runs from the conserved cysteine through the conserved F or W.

CDR3: CASSADGPTSGRAVFEQYF
V: TRBV28

CDR3: CASSPAAAQLNTEAFF
V: TRBV28

CDR3: CASSRQGQLLETQYF
V: TRBV2

CDR3: CASSQDGTVKETQYF
V: TRBV4-2

CDR3: CASSFAFFRGHLNTEAFF
V: TRBV28

CDR3: CASSQGIGRNNEKLFF
V: TRBV4-2

CDR3: CASSPRGDLYNEQFF
V: TRBV5-1

CDR3: CASSAGWNSNQPQHF
V: TRBV6-1

CDR3: CASSRSRGAAGELFF
V: TRBV28

CDR3: CASSIPGTGTYNEQFF
V: TRBV28

CDR3: CASSPRTDTQYF
V: TRBV18

CDR3: CASRSTSGRTTGELFF
V: TRBV5-1

CDR3: CASTPEWVGKWSGNTEAFF
V: TRBV28

CDR3: CASSRRGTDYNEQFF
V: TRBV28

CDR3: CASSLIGPYEQYF
V: TRBV27

CDR3: CASSLGSRSYNEQFF
V: TRBV7-2

CDR3: CASSAGAATFTGELFF
V: TRBV2

CDR3: CASSYKTSGVYEQYF
V: TRBV18

CDR3: CASSPGTGTLFF
V: TRBV7-2

CDR3: CASSPEGEQFF
V: TRBV18

CDR3: CASSDLRDRAASGYTF
V: TRBV25-1

CDR3: CASSISGVANTEAFF
V: TRBV19

CDR3: CASRSSGENEQFF
V: TRBV6-4

CDR3: CASRPSELAKNIQYF
V: TRBV19

CDR3: CASSLTDRGYEQYF
V: TRBV28

CDR3: CASSTRQGMGYGYTF
V: TRBV5-6

CDR3: CASSRDITGELFF
V: TRBV5-1

CDR3: CSVEDSKTLDRFDYGYTF
V: TRBV29-1

CDR3: CASSPRTVNTEAFF
V: TRBV16